The clone carrying this T cell receptor (beta chain) has more than one count but fewer than ten. The authors carried out high-throughput sequencing of TCR beta. They applied it to CD8+ and CD4+ T cells obtained from blood. The CDR3 totals 12 residues. Germline V lookup: CDR1 KGHSH, CDR2 LQKENI. V dropped 3 bases and J dropped 6 bases, with 5 bases sitting between them. An input of about 0.45 to 1 ug of RNA was subjected to reverse transcription using random hexamers. TCRdb reanalysed the immunoSEQ multiplex PCR reads using MiXCR and keeps one entry per CDR3 protein. The profile shows around 300,000 distinct CDR3 sequences, 92% of them singletons. The data were taken from a study of CD8 T cells in Susac syndrome.

Sequencing was carried out using CD4+ T cells from PBMCs. V gene TRBV18 combines with J gene TRBJ2-2; D call uncertain. This TCR was recovered from a human donor with multiple sclerosis. CDR3 protein: CASSPRAGELFF. CDR3 coding DNA: TGTGCCAGCTCACCTAGGGCCGGGGAGCTGTTTTTT.